This T cell receptor (beta chain) comes out of a study of cytomegalovirus exposure and HLA in healthy donors. Healthy bone marrow donors formed the donor group. Germline values: CDR1 MNHNY, CDR2 SVGAGI (reference sequence). V lost 5 bases, J lost 7 bases, and 14 bases stayed unmatched. The CDR3 extends over 16 amino acids. The PCR ran on 60 Vbeta and 13 Jbeta primers. Authors' data handling: There were around 77 million unique TCR beta chains by a later count, and approximately 10 million of them were shared. TCRdb's copy holds only in-frame clones and misses some; the assay was immunoSEQ multiplex PCR. That table is the source of V, J and clone size, and D and trimming were worked out from the DNA. The sample lists more than 110,000 clones; around 80% were seen once. General observations from the study: There were some V segments, including TRBV6-2 and TRBV6-3, excluded as indistinguishable.

As concerns this clone: The antigen remains undetermined.

Sequenced material: PBMCs. The source is a man aged 30 to 39 in good health and CMV-seronegative. This rearrangement joins TRBV6-6 to TRBJ1-5; TRBD1 agrees at 7 bases. The CDR3 DNA follows: TGTGCCAGCAGTGGGGGGATGTCAGGGGGTCGGCAGCCCCAGCATTTT. It codes for CASSGGMSGGRQPQHF.